The 19 T cell receptor beta chains reported below all come from one sample, sequenced in a study of monozygotic twins with inflammatory bowel disease. TCRdb re-called the 5' RACE reads; one entry per CDR3 protein, DNA not given. The table for this sample gives over 150,000 distinct CDR3 sequences. The sample taken for sequencing was blood. The source of these receptors is a human donor with ulcerative colitis or Crohn's disease, or a healthy co-twin of an affected twin (not recorded which).

The chain uses TRBV5-4 and TRBJ2-7; TCRdb lists TRBD2, though no DNA is available to test this call. CDR1 and CDR2 from the germline V gene are SGHNT and YYREEE (reference sequence). CDR3 length: 15 residues. The CDR3 loop is CASSLGSGSLYEQYF.

J is TRBJ2-1 and V is TRBV18; TCRdb proposes TRBD2, but this gene call is untestable without DNA. The CDR3 has 16 residues. The germline V gene has CDR1 KGHSH and CDR2 LQKENI. CDR3 sequence: CASSPNLAGVSNEQFF.

This chain links TRBV20-1 with TRBJ2-1; TCRdb names TRBD1, which stays unverified in the absence of DNA. This CDR3 spans 13 amino acids. Germline V gene data show CDR1 as DFQATT and CDR2 as SNEGSKA (reference sequence). The CDR3 protein is CSARQHGQPVPFF.

This chain uses TRBV19 with TRBJ1-5; TCRdb lists TRBD1, though no DNA is available to test this call. Germline CDR1 reads LNHDA; CDR2 reads SQIVND (reference sequence). CDR3 length: 15 amino acids. The CDR3 spells CASIDPGQSNQPQHF.

This chain joins TRBV20-1 and TRBJ2-3; TCRdb's D call of TRBD1 is untestable without DNA. Germline loops: CDR1 DFQATT, CDR2 SNEGSKA (reference sequence). The CDR3 has 15 residues. CDR3 amino acids: CSARGLDTSTDTQYF.

This chain links TRBV7-2 with TRBJ2-1; the TRBD2 assignment by TCRdb is unverifiable without DNA. The germline CDR1 and CDR2 sequences are SGHTA and FQGNSA. The CDR3 covers 17 residues. CDR3 region: CASSLGFGLAGHNEQFF.

This chain uses TRBV5-1 with TRBJ2-5; TCRdb calls TRBD2, which cannot be checked without DNA. The germline gives CDR1 SGHRS, CDR2 YFSETQ. The CDR3 is 16 amino acids. The CDR3 here is CASSFHVAGAEETQYF.

The rearrangement links TRBV5-1 to TRBJ1-2; TCRdb's assignment of TRBD1 cannot be checked, as there is no DNA. The CDR3 is 16 amino acids. CDR1 and CDR2 from the germline V gene are SGHRS and YFSETQ. The CDR3 spells CASSPGTGGAVYGYTF.

The chain carries TRBV6-1 and TRBJ2-5; TCRdb proposes TRBD1, but this gene call is untestable without DNA. Germline V gene data show CDR1 as MNHNS and CDR2 as SASEGT. The CDR3 runs 16 residues. CDR3 in amino acids: CASRDVSRSLGETQYF.

The chain combines TRBV14 with TRBJ1-2. Per germline, CDR1 SGHDN and CDR2 FVKESK. The CDR3 sequence is 15 residues long. The CDR3 sequence is CASSQDLGTLYGYTF.

V gene TRBV10-3 combines with J gene TRBJ1-1; the D gene TCRdb calls, TRBD1, cannot be checked with no DNA. The CDR3 spans 13 residues. CDR1 is ENHRY and CDR2 is SYGVKD in the germline V gene. The CDR3 here is CAITGTGGTEAFF.

V and J are TRBV28 and TRBJ2-2; lacking DNA, the TRBD1 call made by TCRdb goes unchecked. This CDR3 is 16 amino acids long. Germline V lookup: CDR1 MDHEN, CDR2 SYDVKM. CDR3 sequence: CASSAPRTVNTGELFF. The full variable domain, with the rest looked up from reference TRBV28 and TRBJ2-2, is DVKVTQSSRYLVKRTGEKVFLECVQDMDHENMFWYRQDPGLGLRLIYFSYDVKMKEKGDIPEGYSVSREKKERFSLILESASTNQTSMYLCASSAPRTVNTGELFFGEGSRLTVL.

The V call is TRBV7-6, the J call TRBJ1-2; TCRdb names TRBD1, which stays unverified in the absence of DNA. CDR1 and CDR2 (germline): SGHVS, FNYEAQ. This CDR3 contains 14 residues. The CDR3 loop is CASSPPGANYGYTF.

J is TRBJ2-7 and V is TRBV20-1; without DNA, the TCRdb call of TRBD2 cannot be checked. Per germline, CDR1 DFQATT and CDR2 SNEGSKA (reference sequence). The CDR3 length is 14 residues. CDR3 protein: CSAWVASGGYEQYF.

This chain links TRBV7-2 with TRBJ2-7; the TCRdb call, TRBD2, lacks DNA for checking. CDR1 and CDR2 (germline): SGHTA, FQGNSA. This CDR3 has 13 residues. The chain's CDR3 is CASSPPGARDSDF. The full variable domain, its missing parts supplied by reference TRBV7-2 and TRBJ2-7, is GAGVSQSPSNKVTEKGKDVELRCDPISGHTALYWYRQSLGQGLEFLIYFQGNSAPDKSGLPSDRFSAERTGGSVSTLTIQRTQQEDSAVYLCASSPPGARDSDFGPGTRLTVT.

This rearrangement joins TRBV28 to TRBJ2-5; the TCRdb call, TRBD2, lacks DNA for checking. This CDR3 spans 13 amino acids. Germline V gene sequence: CDR1 MDHEN, CDR2 SYDVKM. The CDR3 loop reads CASSFGTAETQYF.

The chain employs TRBV5-1 and TRBJ2-2; the D call from TCRdb, TRBD1, cannot be confirmed without DNA. The germline V gene has CDR1 SGHRS and CDR2 YFSETQ. This CDR3 is 15 amino acids long. The CDR3 sequence is CASSSRTGITGELFF.

The chain couples TRBV20-1 to TRBJ1-1; TCRdb names TRBD1, which stays unverified in the absence of DNA. Germline CDR1 DFQATT, CDR2 SNEGSKA (reference sequence). This CDR3 region has 16 residues. CDR3 sequence: CSARFLGSRGSGEAFF.

The chain uses TRBV7-9 and TRBJ1-5. In germline, CDR1 is SEHNR, CDR2 FQNEAQ (reference sequence). The CDR3 is 14 residues long. The CDR3 protein is CASSLGEGGQPQHF.